These T cell receptor beta chains were read from a single sample in a study of identical twins. TCRdb reprocessed the 5' RACE reads via MiXCR and lists one record per CDR3 protein. The sample has 400,000 to 500,000 distinct CDR3 sequences, about 18% seen once. Specimen: naive T cells sorted from blood. These receptors originate from a man in his fifties in good health. CDR3s include the opening cysteine and the closing phenylalanine or tryptophan. A D gene is named only where the DNA matches it firmly. Size is omitted from some rows. Given values are once, few, many or a class for expanded clones.

abundance,v_gene,j_gene,d_gene,CDR3aa,CDR3nt
NA,TRBV5-1,TRBJ2-5,NA,CASSETWGVGETQYF,TGCGCCAGCAGTGAAACATGGGGTGTGGGAGAGACCCAGTACTTC
NA,TRBV7-9,TRBJ2-1,NA,CASSFVGLTNEQFF,TGTGCCAGCAGCTTTGTGGGGCTCACTAATGAGCAGTTCTTC
many,TRBV4-2,TRBJ2-1,NA,CASSQAPDGPPYNEQFF,TGTGCCAGCAGCCAAGCCCCAGACGGCCCCCCCTACAATGAGCAGTTCTTC
few,TRBV29-1,TRBJ2-5,NA,CSGGAPPETQYF,TGCAGCGGGGGGGCCCCCCCAGAGACCCAGTACTTC
NA,TRBV7-2,TRBJ2-7,NA,CASSLGHPIYEQYF,TGTGCCAGCAGCTTAGGACATCCCATCTACGAGCAGTACTTC
many,TRBV5-1,TRBJ2-7,NA,CASSLGAGTRRDYEQYF,TGCGCCAGCAGCTTGGGGGCAGGCACTAGGAGGGACTACGAGCAGTACTTC
few,TRBV7-2,TRBJ2-5,NA,CASSLSGHQETQYF,TGTGCCAGCAGCTTAAGCGGGCATCAAGAGACCCAGTACTTC
NA,TRBV5-5,TRBJ2-1,NA,CASSLSGGRNNEQFF,TGTGCCAGCAGCTTGTCTGGGGGGAGGAACAATGAGCAGTTCTTC
few,TRBV7-9,TRBJ2-3,NA,CASSFYLSGVSDTQYF,TGTGCCAGCAGCTTTTATCTGTCGGGAGTATCAGATACGCAGTATTTT
NA,TRBV12-3/TRBV12-4,TRBJ2-7,NA,CASSTPDSYEQYF,TGTGCCAGCAGTACGCCGGACAGCTACGAGCAGTACTTC
few,TRBV6-1,TRBJ2-7,TRBD2,CASSLAGGPPEQYF,TGTGCCAGCAGTCTAGCGGGGGGCCCGCCCGAGCAGTACTTC
many,TRBV7-3,TRBJ2-7,NA,CASSLGHTYEQYF,TGTGCCAGCAGCTTGGGGCATACCTACGAGCAGTACTTC
many,TRBV10-3,TRBJ2-5,NA,CAISEIQRETQYF,TGTGCCATCAGTGAGATCCAGAGAGAGACCCAGTACTTC
many,TRBV15,TRBJ2-1,NA,CATSRDLKGGNEQFF,TGTGCCACCAGCAGAGATTTGAAGGGGGGCAATGAGCAGTTCTTC
NA,TRBV5-1,TRBJ1-1,TRBD1,CASRAGTENTEAFF,TGCGCCAGCAGGGCCGGGACAGAGAACACTGAAGCTTTCTTT
many,TRBV11-1,TRBJ1-1,NA,CASSLADSTEAFF,TGTGCCAGCAGCCTAGCTGATAGCACTGAAGCTTTCTTT
few,TRBV3-1,TRBJ2-7,TRBD2,CASSHGTSGSYEQYF,TGTGCCAGCAGCCACGGGACTAGCGGCTCCTACGAGCAGTACTTC
few,TRBV6-2/TRBV6-3,TRBJ1-1,NA,CASSLSQGEGTEAFF,TGTGCCAGCAGTCTTTCGCAGGGCGAGGGCACTGAAGCTTTCTTT
many,TRBV6-5,TRBJ2-7,NA,CASSYSSFTISYEQYF,TGTGCCAGCAGTTACTCCTCATTCACCATCTCCTACGAGCAGTACTTC
few,TRBV29-1,TRBJ2-5,TRBD1,CSVSATGVRETQYF,TGCAGCGTCTCAGCAACAGGGGTTAGAGAGACCCAGTACTTC
NA,TRBV7-8,TRBJ2-1,TRBD1,CASSLERGQRKFF,TGTGCCAGCAGCTTAGAAAGGGGACAGAGAAAGTTCTTC
NA,TRBV7-2,TRBJ1-3,NA,CASSLWSASGNTIYF,TGTGCCAGCAGCTTATGGTCAGCCTCTGGAAACACCATATATTTT
many,TRBV20-1,TRBJ2-4,NA,CSARDPDFQSIQYF,TGCAGTGCTAGAGATCCGGACTTCCAAAGCATTCAGTACTTC
many,TRBV6-2/TRBV6-3,TRBJ2-3,TRBD1,CAKSGQGAKEFTDTQYF,TGTGCCAAAAGTGGTCAGGGGGCCAAGGAATTCACAGATACGCAGTATTTT
many,TRBV4-3,TRBJ2-1,NA,CASSQDSLVDSYNEQFF,TGCGCCAGCAGCCAAGATAGTCTAGTGGACTCCTACAATGAGCAGTTCTTC
NA,TRBV28,TRBJ2-3,NA,CASSLEGALPRDTQYF,TGTGCCAGCAGTTTGGAGGGGGCGCTTCCTAGAGATACGCAGTATTTT
many,TRBV12-3/TRBV12-4,TRBJ2-7,NA,CASSLSGNPFRQYF,TGTGCCAGCAGTTTATCCGGGAATCCCTTTAGGCAGTACTTC
NA,TRBV4-3,TRBJ1-2,NA,CASSQVDGYGYTF,TGCGCCAGCAGCCAAGTCGACGGATATGGCTACACCTTC